This TCR beta chain was profiled in a study of T cell responses to AZD1222 COVID-19 vaccine. Study-level background: Some second doses came at about 4 weeks and others at about 12 weeks; these were pooled.

V lost 6 bases to trimming and J lost 1 base; unmatched junction nucleotides: 12. The CDR3 length is 17 residues. Germline assignment: CDR1 MNHEY and CDR2 SMNVEV (reference sequence). Study observations and caveats: Spike-specific TCR breadth and depth grew following two AZD1222 doses. Donors were chiefly white British, with a greater number of females, and clonal diversity was perhaps underestimated.

Concerning this clone: Its antigen is unknown.

Using immunoSEQ multiplex PCR, the repertoire was profiled, and TCRdb retains in-frame clones only, with some absent. This sample yields 120,000 or so clones, of which 90% are seen a single time; just over 7% belongs to the top ten. J is TRBJ2-7 and V is TRBV27, with 10 bases lining up with TRBD2. The sample consisted of peripheral blood, taken on day 0 of AZD1222 vaccination. The TCR was taken from an adult in good health. The CDR3 here is CASSYKTGLADSYEQYF. Here the CDR3 DNA reads TGTGCCAGCAGCTATAAAACCGGACTAGCGGATTCCTACGAGCAGTACTTC.